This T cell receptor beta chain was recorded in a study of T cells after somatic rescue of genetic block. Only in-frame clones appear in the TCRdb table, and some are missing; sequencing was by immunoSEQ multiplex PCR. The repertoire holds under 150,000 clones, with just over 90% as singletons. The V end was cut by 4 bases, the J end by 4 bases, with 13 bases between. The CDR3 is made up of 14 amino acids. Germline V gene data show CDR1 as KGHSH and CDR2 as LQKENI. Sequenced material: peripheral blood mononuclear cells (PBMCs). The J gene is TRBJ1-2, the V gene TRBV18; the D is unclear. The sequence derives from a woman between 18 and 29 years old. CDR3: CASSLDGEAYGYTF. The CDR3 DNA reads TGTGCCAGCTCACTCGATGGGGAGGCCTATGGCTACACCTTC.